The clone carrying this T cell receptor beta chain was found a few times. Its antigen is currently unknown. TCRdb's table, derived via immunoSEQ multiplex PCR, lists solely in-frame clones and lacks some. There are roughly 19,000 clones in the sample; about four fifths occur only once, and 6.3% lies in the top ten. The sample comes from a study of PD-1 blockade in classical Hodgkin lymphoma. Every patient experienced relapse after autologous stem cell transplantation, and brentuximab vedotin exposure varied. The V segment lost 6 bases and the J segment 2 bases; nucleotides outside the gene matches: 2. CDR3 length equals 16 residues. Germline V gene lookup returns CDR1 SEHNR and CDR2 FQNEAQ (reference sequence). Study-level points and caveats: Baseline TCR diversity was reportedly lower in newly diagnosed patients than in healthy donors. It was reported as lower still in relapsed/refractory patients.

The sample here was peripheral blood mononuclear cells (PBMCs), taken at baseline. V and J are TRBV7-9 and TRBJ2-1; 15 bases are shared with TRBD2. The TCR originated in a human donor with classical Hodgkin lymphoma. The CDR3 DNA follows: TGTGCCAGCAGAGGGACTAGCGGGGGGCCCTACAATGAGCAGTTCTTC. Protein: CASRGTSGGPYNEQFF.